By share, the clone carrying this T cell receptor (beta chain) ranks as medium-sized. Its target is not known. A mixed TRB-A/B primer pool amplified rearranged TRB by multiplex touch-down PCR. From the multiplex PCR reads, TCRdb called clonotypes with MiXCR, one entry per CDR3 protein. Among over 3,500 distinct CDR3 sequences listed, under 30% were seen once. Peripheral blood genomic DNA, not sorted cells or RNA, was the template. This entry comes from a study of T cell repertoires in aging, cancer and after chemotherapy. Study-wide results and limits: Healthy donors lost TCR diversity with age mainly through richness, cancer patients through richness and evenness. No conclusions about immunological memory after chemotherapy can be drawn from the repertoire data. Median generation probability rose over the chemotherapy interval in each cancer cohort, suggesting rebound thymic output.

Sequenced sample: blood. The clonotype originates from a human donor with a solid tumor.

The CDR3: CASSYSGVYEQYF. Here the CDR3 DNA reads TGTGCCAGCAGTTACTCGGGGGTCTACGAGCAGTACTTC. The chain couples TRBV6-5 to TRBJ2-7; D tentatively reads TRBD1 or TRBD2 (5 bases each). The germline V gene has CDR1 MNHEY and CDR2 SVGAGI. Between the trimmed V and J ends, which lost 0 bases and 3 bases, there was a span of 6 bases. This CDR3 is 13 amino acids long.